Here is one TCR beta chain with its context. This sample was taken from a study of blood T cell repertoires in COVID-19. Overall study context: Whether acute or convalescent, the COVID-19 samples came from the United States, Italy and Spain. The analysed material was cDNA or gDNA that came from T cells, B-cell-depleted T cells, or PBMCs.

In the original workflow: Estimates of nucleated cell counts were drawn from the amplification of reference gene primers. Sequenced by immunoSEQ multiplex PCR; TCRdb stores in-frame clones only, minus some. Clone size and V and J calls were adopted from that table, with D and trimming inferred from the DNA. The data contain 200,000 to 250,000 clones, around 84% of them singletons. Trimming took off 3 bases at V and 1 base at J, with 9 bases between the two ends. Germline lookup yields CDR1 SGHAT and CDR2 FQDESV (reference sequence). The CDR3 extends over 14 amino acids. This rearrangement joins TRBV11-1 to TRBJ1-1, with a weak D call TRBD1 (5 bases). The source of this sequence is a man in his fifties with active or convalescent COVID-19. Sequencing was carried out using peripheral blood. This CDR3 is CASSFRQGNTEAFF. As DNA, the CDR3 is TGTGCCAGCAGCTTTCGCCAGGGGAACACTGAAGCTTTCTTT.